This TCR beta chain was observed in a study of cytomegalovirus exposure and HLA in healthy donors (dated by TCRdb to 2016 to 2017). In terms of the full investigation: An earlier analysis of some 500 of the donors reported 250 to 350 Gb of sequence data and some 120 million unique TCR beta sequences from some 180 million T cells. An early release that covered some 630 HLA-typed donors contained about 300 gigabases of sequencing data and some 87 million unique TCR sequences. Among the roughly 380 genotyped donors, roughly 80% belonged to the genetic ancestry cluster associated with self-reported Caucasian donors. The aim of the study was to test whether cataloging public T cell receptors could identify signatures of past pathogen exposure. The T cell repertoires of under 750 subjects were profiled by immunosequencing and related to cytomegalovirus serostatus. Along with the approximately 700-subject first cohort, a separate validation cohort of over a hundred different subjects was used. High-throughput TCR immunosequencing, statistical association of individual TCRs with disease status, and machine learning were combined to predict cytomegalovirus infection status. In a later analysis, previously published TCR beta repertoires from more than 500 donors were re-analyzed and high-resolution HLA genotyping was added so that TCR occurrence patterns could be studied. Rather than drawing on any new phenotypic data, the later analysis identified candidate immune exposures from TCR beta sequences and the way those sequences occurred across donors. In an earlier analysis of 587 of the donors, high-throughput TCR beta sequencing was used to judge whether each TCR beta V gene segment behaved as functional or pseudogenic. Donor age, sex, ethnicity and CMV serostatus were compiled alongside the repertoire data. In a later genetic analysis, genome-wide SNP genotypes for about three fifths of the roughly 670 donors were used, and that subset was treated as a discovery cohort. All discovery cohort repertoires had been generated using a single sequencing platform. Both class I and class II loci were covered by HLA typing, at four-digit resolution. Typing coverage differed by locus: A, B, C, DRB1 and DQB1 were typed in about 620-640 donors, DQA1 in about 500, DPA1 in approximately 600, and DPB1 in just under 490. Roughly 5 DR-DQ haplotypes were handled as single units for association and clustering because linkage in the cohort was strong. On average, about 200,000 unique TCR beta nucleotide sequences were sequenced per donor among some 430 genotyped donors of the cohort, with approximately 18% of those sequences being non-productive. Here is what the overall study found, with its caveats: Around 16 rarely observed V segments, including chromosome 9 orphons, were excluded from the earlier analysis of almost 600 of the donors because counts were too low. According to the authors, the approach could potentially be generalized to other disease states and immunological phenotypes. An earlier analysis of 450 to 750 of the donors showed that most TCR beta V segments appeared in productive rearrangements either about 90% or about 30% of the time, which broadly matched IMGT annotations. A later genetic analysis associated a missense DCLRE1C variant with V-gene and J-gene trimming of TCR beta chains, and an independent cohort replicated the association. Because some donors lacked HLA typing at each locus, the association tests relied only on the typed subset. A cluster of highly shared sequence variants was judged likely to represent a technical artifact of the sequencing pipeline. Linkage disequilibrium might explain the correlated functional status among segregating V segments, but an unknown experimental factor could not be ruled out. The cohort was sequenced for TCR beta chains only, and without alpha or paired-chain data the features that could be detected were limited. At a false discovery rate of 0.05, a later analysis linked under 20,000 TCR beta sequences to specific HLA alleles. For the cohort, immune exposure information was limited to CMV serostatus. A later analysis found that HLA-associated TCR beta chains were more clonally expanded and had lower generation probabilities than equally common non-associated chains. The classifier was reported to diagnose cytomegalovirus status with high specificity and sensitivity in both the original cohort and the validation cohort. In a later analysis, most CMV-associated TCR beta chains were found to appear HLA-restricted, with HLA associations seemingly driven largely by CMV exposure. In vitro tests confirmed that a few of the cytomegalovirus-associated TCR beta chains recognize cytomegalovirus antigens. In a later analysis, the rate of TCR association differed among HLA loci, with DRB1 alleles having the most associated TCRs and HLA-C alleles having the fewest. According to a later analysis, parvovirus B19, influenza, CMV and Epstein-Barr virus appeared linked to several top co-occurrence clusters. Across donors, most TCR sequences were observed very rarely, whereas some public TCRs were present in many individuals. In the study, 150 to 200 TCR beta chains were listed as associated with cytomegalovirus. When HLA alleles, especially DR and DQ, strongly co-occurred, TCR associations were difficult to assign to individual alleles. A further reported finding was that TCR beta sequences accurately predicted the HLA-A and HLA-B alleles for most subjects in the first cohort. Compared with the roughly 670-donor mean, donors in an Asian-associated ancestry cluster had fewer N-insertions in productive TCRs, according to a later genetic analysis. Presence/absence analyses assumed roughly uniform sequencing depth across donors, an assumption that may not hold.

A remark on this clone: Its antigen is unknown. No clone much larger than this one lies a single base away; base qualities are absent.

In total, approximately 610 healthy bone marrow donors made up the cohort. At the time of sampling, every cohort member was nominally healthy, though immune exposures that went unrecorded were likely present. The donor was CMV seropositive and was included in the group of 270 or so seropositive cohort members. Each donor provided a peripheral blood sample, and peripheral blood mononuclear cells were used for TCR beta sequencing. The Qiagen DNeasy Blood Extraction Kit was used to extract genomic DNA from the blood cell samples. Library preparation employed the immunoSEQ multiplex PCR assay. A mixture of 60 forward primers for TCR Vbeta segments and 13 reverse primers for TCR Jbeta segments was used in the multiplex PCR. The CDR3 region of rearranged TCR beta genes was amplified from genomic DNA with a multiplex PCR assay. Amplified TCR beta libraries were sequenced as 87-base-pair reads on the Illumina HiSeq System. The authors processed their data as follows. Across the 670 or so repertoires, a later analysis counted around 80 million unique TCR beta chains, roughly 11 million of which were shared by at least two donors. Raw reads were error-corrected and collapsed into unique sequences by a nearest-neighbor algorithm in which closely related sequences were merged to remove PCR and sequencing errors. Alignment of CDR3 sequences to IMGT reference sequences was used to assign V, D and J gene segments. For a sequence to be retained, at least a six-nucleotide match to both a V gene segment and a J gene segment was required. A rearrangement counted as productive if the CDR3 had no stop codons and remained in frame with V and J, and every other rearrangement counted as non-productive. Following IMGT convention, CDR3 was defined as the stretch from the second conserved V-encoded cysteine up to the conserved J-encoded phenylalanine. The earlier analysis of more than 450 of the donors excluded sequences that lacked an unambiguous match to a single V gene segment. In an earlier analysis of approximately 500 of the donors, a V segment was called functional when productive rearrangements were above 56.7%, and segregating when the standard deviation between donors exceeded 5%. A statistical classification framework was built for diagnosing cytomegalovirus status from the catalog of TCR beta chain sequences. In a later analysis, V and J genes were assigned by comparing TCR nucleotide sequences against IMGT/GENE-DB human TR gene sequences. The TCRdist pipeline was used in a later analysis to assign CDR3 sequences and most-parsimonious VDJ recombination scenarios. A later analysis defined each TCR beta chain by its CDR3 amino acid sequence plus V-gene family, and excluded reads lacking a unique V-gene family. As a way to deal with suspected cross-contamination and a sequencing artifact, a later analysis dropped 450 to 600 nucleotide sequences that were highly shared and had low generation probability. For each public chain, a later analysis derived a clonal expansion index from normalized ranks of inferred template counts within each repertoire. In a later analysis, generation probabilities were computed with a VDJ recombination model fitted to out-of-frame rearrangements, and the resulting probabilities were checked against IGoR. A later analysis scored TCR-TCR, TCR-HLA and TCR-CMV co-occurrence with hypergeometric tests, applying a repertoire-size bias correction to TCR pairs. A later analysis estimated false discovery rates by permuting HLA or CMV assignments 20 times. In a later analysis, co-occurring TCRs were grouped using DBSCAN, and TCRdist sequence similarity was added for clustering within HLA-allele-positive subsets. Repertoires with fewer than 30,000 or more than 120,000 public chains, plus five repertoires with anomalous nucleotide sharing, were excluded from co-occurrence clustering. TCRdb limited this immuneACCESS table to in-frame rearrangements with V and J called. A share of clones is missing; checked studies link under half to unresolved V genes, and the rest is unexplained. The V and J calls and clone size come from that table; D and trimming were worked out from the DNA. For this sample there are about 170,000 clones; around 80% appear just once. The ten biggest clones cover roughly 4.7% of the sample.

Specimen: PBMCs. This sequence was found in a woman aged 45-60 years in good health and CMV-seropositive.

CDR3 reads: CASSVEGATGYEQYF. Here is the DNA: TGTGCCAGCAGCGTAGAGGGGGCGACCGGGTACGAGCAGTACTTC. The chain couples TRBV9 to TRBJ2-7; 7 middle bases align to TRBD1. As encoded in the germline V gene, CDR1 is SGDLS while CDR2 is YYNGEE. The V end gives up 0 bases and the J end 4 bases, leaving 7 bases in the junction not matched to a gene. Measured from the cysteine to the phenylalanine, the CDR3 is 15 residues long. CDR3 DNA is the only sequence kept; it has 45 bases, read in frame from the first base.